The 10 T cell receptor beta chains presented below share a single source sample, sequenced in a study of cytomegalovirus exposure and HLA in healthy donors. PCR was performed using 60 Vbeta and 13 Jbeta primers. Sequencing was performed with immunoSEQ multiplex PCR; in TCRdb, only in-frame clones are kept and a portion is missing. This sample has about 37,000 clones, with approximately 80% found just once. The sample comprised PBMCs. These receptors originate from a woman in her late teens or twenties in good health and CMV-seropositive.

DNA for the CDR3: TGTGCCAGCAGTTACGGGAGGATCGGGGAGCTGTTTTTT. Protein product: CASSYGRIGELFF. The chain has TRBV6-5 and TRBJ2-2; weak D call: TRBD2 (6 bases). The CDR3 contains 13 residues. The germline V and J ends were trimmed by 2 bases and 7 bases, with 8 bases remaining between them. The germline CDR1 and CDR2 sequences are MNHEY and SVGAGI.

Only a few counts were recorded for this clone. This rearrangement joins TRBV16 to TRBJ2-3; TRBD2 matches at 10 bases. Germline V gene lookup returns CDR1 KGHSY and CDR2 FQNENV. This CDR3 contains 16 residues. V lost 4 bases and J lost 5; bases outside the gene matches: 9. CDR3 protein: CASSRSGGAVRDTQYF. DNA of the CDR3: TGTGCCAGCAGCCGGAGCGGGGGGGCCGTTCGAGATACGCAGTATTTT.

Turning to this clone: In the same sample, other DNA sequences code for this CDR3. V gene TRBV28 combines with J gene TRBJ1-4; the match to TRBD1 covers 11 bases. The CDR3 runs to 17 residues. V lost 5 bases and J lost 0; bases outside the gene matches: 5. Per the germline V gene, CDR1 is MDHEN and CDR2 is SYDVKM. The chain's CDR3 is CASSPRDRGATNEKLFF. In DNA, the CDR3 is TGTGCCAGCAGTCCCAGGGACAGGGGGGCAACTAATGAAAAACTGTTTTTT.

This rearrangement joins TRBV27 to TRBJ2-5, with D perhaps matching TRBD2 (5 bases). This CDR3 has 19 amino acids. V lost 0 bases and J lost 5, with 25 bases in between. CDR1 MNHEY and CDR2 SMNVEV come from the germline V gene (reference sequence). The DNA for the CDR3 is TGTGCCAGCAGTTTATCAGGGTATCCGGGAACCTTCTTTGAGGAGACCCAGTACTTC. It encodes CASSLSGYPGTFFEETQYF.

The chain combines TRBV7-2 with TRBJ1-2; TRBD1 aligns across 8 bases. V shed 5 bases, J shed 7 bases, and the junction held 6 bases outside the gene matches. CDR3 length: 13 amino acids. CDR1 is SGHTA, CDR2 FQGNSA, per germline. The CDR3 sequence: CASSPRDRRGYTF. CDR3 in DNA: TGTGCCAGCAGCCCACGGGACAGGCGTGGCTACACCTTC.

J is TRBJ2-5 and V is TRBV21-1; no check of the table's D call, TRBD2, against the DNA was made. The better agreement between TRBJ2-7 and the DNA end casts doubt on the J call. TRBV21-1 is deemed a pseudogene. This CDR3 has 19 amino acids. CDR3 amino acids: CASSKLGTSGRVGSYEQYF. The CDR3 nucleotides read TGTGCCAGCAGCAAATTGGGGACTAGCGGGAGGGTCGGGTCCTACGAGCAGTACTTC.

The rearrangement joins TRBV15 to TRBJ1-5, with D unresolved. Germline V CDR1 and CDR2: LNHNV, YYDKDF (reference sequence). V was trimmed by 4 bases and J by 6 bases, leaving 19 bases between them. This CDR3 region has 16 residues. The DNA of the CDR3 is TGTGCCACCAGCACCAGGCGGAGGGCGGGAAGTCAGCCCCAGCATTTT. Amino acid sequence: CATSTRRRAGSQPQHF.

The CDR3 DNA reads as TGCGCCAGCAGCCAAGGGACTTCCTCCTACGAGCAGTACTTC. Its translation is CASSQGTSSYEQYF. The V and J genes are TRBV4-1 and TRBJ2-5, with D possibly being TRBD2 (5 bases). The DNA end lines up better with TRBJ2-7; the J call may be wrong. Per the germline V gene, CDR1 is MGHRA and CDR2 is YSYEKL. This CDR3 spans 14 amino acids.

This clone was seen a single time. V gene TRBV2 combines with J gene TRBJ1-1, with 7 bases lining up with TRBD1. In germline, CDR1 is SNHLY, CDR2 FYNNEI. The CDR3 contains 17 residues. The junction had 17 bases not matched to a gene; V was cut back by 10 bases and J by 0 bases. The CDR3 region has the DNA TGTGCCACAGGAAGGGGGCTATTGGACCACATGAACACTGAAGCTTTCTTT. Residues: CATGRGLLDHMNTEAFF.

CDR3 region: CASSRGGSIGNEQFF. Here the CDR3 DNA reads TGCGCCAGCAGCCGGGGCGGGAGCATTGGGAATGAGCAGTTCTTC. The chain has TRBV4-3 and TRBJ2-1; TRBD2 matches at 7 bases. The CDR3 loop spans 15 amino acids. The germline V gene encodes CDR1 LGHNA and CDR2 YSLEER. J was trimmed by 7 bases and V by 4 bases; bases with no gene match: 10.